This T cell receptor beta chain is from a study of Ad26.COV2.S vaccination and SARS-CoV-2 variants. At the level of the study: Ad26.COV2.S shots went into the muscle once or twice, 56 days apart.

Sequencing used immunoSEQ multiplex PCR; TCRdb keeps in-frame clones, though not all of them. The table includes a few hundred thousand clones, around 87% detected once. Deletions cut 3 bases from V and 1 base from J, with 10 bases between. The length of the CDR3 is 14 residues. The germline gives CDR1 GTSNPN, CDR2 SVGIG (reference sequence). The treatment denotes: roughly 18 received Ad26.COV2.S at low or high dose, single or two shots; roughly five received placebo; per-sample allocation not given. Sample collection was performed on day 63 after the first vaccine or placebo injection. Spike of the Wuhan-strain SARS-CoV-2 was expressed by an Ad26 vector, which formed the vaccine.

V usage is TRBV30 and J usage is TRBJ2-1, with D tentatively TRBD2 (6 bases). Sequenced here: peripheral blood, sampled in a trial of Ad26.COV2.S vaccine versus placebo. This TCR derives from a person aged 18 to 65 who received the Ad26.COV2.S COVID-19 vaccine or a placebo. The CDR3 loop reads CAWRGSGSYNEQFF. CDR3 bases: TGTGCCTGGAGGGGTAGCGGATCCTACAATGAGCAGTTCTTC.